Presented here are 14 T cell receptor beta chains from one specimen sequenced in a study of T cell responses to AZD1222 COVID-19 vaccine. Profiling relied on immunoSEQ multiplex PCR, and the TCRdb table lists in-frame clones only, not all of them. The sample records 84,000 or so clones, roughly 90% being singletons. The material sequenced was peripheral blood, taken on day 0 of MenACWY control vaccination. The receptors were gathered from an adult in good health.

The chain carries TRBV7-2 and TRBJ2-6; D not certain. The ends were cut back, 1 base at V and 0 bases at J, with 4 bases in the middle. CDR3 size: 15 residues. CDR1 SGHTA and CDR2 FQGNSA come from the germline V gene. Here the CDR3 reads CASSLGLSGANVLTF. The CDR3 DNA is TGTGCCAGCAGCTTAGGCCTCTCTGGGGCCAACGTCCTGACTTTC.

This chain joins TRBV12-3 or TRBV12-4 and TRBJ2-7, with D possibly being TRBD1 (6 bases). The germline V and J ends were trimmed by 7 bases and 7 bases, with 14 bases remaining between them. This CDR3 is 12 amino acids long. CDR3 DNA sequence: TGTGCCAGCAATACAGGGAATAGTGAGCAGTACTTC. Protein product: CASNTGNSEQYF.

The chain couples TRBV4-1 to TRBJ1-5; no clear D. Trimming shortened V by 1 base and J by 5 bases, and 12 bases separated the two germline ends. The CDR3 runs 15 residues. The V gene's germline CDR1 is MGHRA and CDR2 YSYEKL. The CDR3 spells CASSQGPGSHQPQHF. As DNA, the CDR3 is TGCGCCAGCAGCCAAGGCCCTGGATCCCATCAGCCCCAGCATTTT.

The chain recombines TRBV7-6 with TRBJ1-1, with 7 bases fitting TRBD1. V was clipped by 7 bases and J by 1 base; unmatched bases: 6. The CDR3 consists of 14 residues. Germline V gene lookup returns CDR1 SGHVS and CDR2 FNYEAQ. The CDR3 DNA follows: TGTGCCAGCATCCCAGGGGGTTGGAACACTGAAGCTTTCTTT. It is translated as CASIPGGWNTEAFF.

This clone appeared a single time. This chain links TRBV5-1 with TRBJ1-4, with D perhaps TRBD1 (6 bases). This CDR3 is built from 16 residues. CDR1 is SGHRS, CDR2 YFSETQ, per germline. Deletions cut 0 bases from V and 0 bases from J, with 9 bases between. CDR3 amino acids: CASSLGGLSTNEKLFF. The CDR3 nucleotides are TGCGCCAGCAGCTTGGGGGGGCTGTCAACTAATGAAAAACTGTTTTTT. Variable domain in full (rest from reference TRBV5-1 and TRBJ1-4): KAGVTQTPRYLIKTRGQQVTLSCSPISGHRSVSWYQQTPGQGLQFLFEYFSETQRNKGNFPGRFSGRQFSNSRSEMNVSTLELGDSALYLCASSLGGLSTNEKLFFGSGTQLSVL.

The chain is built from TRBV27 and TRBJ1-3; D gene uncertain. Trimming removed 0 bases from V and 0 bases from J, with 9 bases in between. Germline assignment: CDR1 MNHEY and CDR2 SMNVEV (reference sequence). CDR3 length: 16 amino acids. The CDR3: CASSLSPTFSGNTIYF. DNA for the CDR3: TGTGCCAGCAGTTTATCTCCCACATTCTCTGGAAACACCATATATTTT.

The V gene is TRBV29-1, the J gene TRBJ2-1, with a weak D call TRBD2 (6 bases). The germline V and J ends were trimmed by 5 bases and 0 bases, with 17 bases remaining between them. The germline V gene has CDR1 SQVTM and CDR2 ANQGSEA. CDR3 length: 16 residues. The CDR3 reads CSVRPHSGSSYNEQFF. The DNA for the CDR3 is TGCAGCGTTCGTCCTCATAGCGGAAGCTCCTACAATGAGCAGTTCTTC.

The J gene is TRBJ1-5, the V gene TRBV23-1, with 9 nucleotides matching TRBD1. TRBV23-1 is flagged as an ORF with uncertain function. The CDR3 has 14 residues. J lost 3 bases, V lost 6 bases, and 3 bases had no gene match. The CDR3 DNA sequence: TGCGCCAGCAGACGGGACAGGGCCAATCAGCCCCAGCATTTT. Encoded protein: CASRRDRANQPQHF.

The CDR3 nucleotides read TGTGCCAGCAGCTTAGACGGGGGGGCTAACGAGCAGTACTTC. This encodes CASSLDGGANEQYF. The V call is TRBV7-2, the J call TRBJ2-7; 8 nucleotides agree with TRBD2. The length of the CDR3 is 14 residues. J lost 5 bases, V lost 1 base, and 4 bases had no gene match. CDR1 and CDR2 from the germline V gene are SGHTA and FQGNSA.

In DNA form, the CDR3 reads TGTGCCAGCAGTCTGGGACGGAACTATGGCTACACCTTC. Its translation is CASSLGRNYGYTF. This sequence joins TRBV12-3 or TRBV12-4 and TRBJ1-2, with D possibly matching TRBD1 (5 bases). The CDR3 loop spans 13 amino acids. V lost 5 bases and J 2 bases, leaving 9 bases between the germline ends.

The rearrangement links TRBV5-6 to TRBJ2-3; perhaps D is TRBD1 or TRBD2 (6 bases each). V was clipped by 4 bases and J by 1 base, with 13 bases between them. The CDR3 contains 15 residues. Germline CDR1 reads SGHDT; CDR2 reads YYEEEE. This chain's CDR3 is CASSPRRGGTDTQYF. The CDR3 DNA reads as TGTGCCAGCAGCCCCCGGAGGGGGGGCACAGATACGCAGTATTTT.

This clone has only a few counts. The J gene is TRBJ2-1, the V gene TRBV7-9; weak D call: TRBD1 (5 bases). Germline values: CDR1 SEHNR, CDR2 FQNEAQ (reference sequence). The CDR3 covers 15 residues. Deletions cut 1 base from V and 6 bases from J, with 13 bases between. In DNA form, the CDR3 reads TGTGCCAGCAGCTTAGGGCAGGGCATCGGCAATGAGCAGTTCTTC. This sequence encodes CASSLGQGIGNEQFF.

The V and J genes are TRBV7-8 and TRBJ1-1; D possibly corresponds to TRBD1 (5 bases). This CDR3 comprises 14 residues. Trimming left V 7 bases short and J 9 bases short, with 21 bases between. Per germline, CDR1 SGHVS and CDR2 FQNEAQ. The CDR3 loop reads CASNPAGIMRQAFF. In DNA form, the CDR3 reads TGTGCCAGCAACCCCGCAGGGATTATGAGGCAAGCTTTCTTT.

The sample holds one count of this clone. The DNA of the CDR3 is TGTGCCACCAGTGATTCAGGGGGCTCGAATTCCTACAATGAGCAGTTCTTC. This gives the protein CATSDSGGSNSYNEQFF. V gene TRBV24-1 combines with J gene TRBJ2-1; 8 positions agree with TRBD1. The CDR3 has 17 amino acids. Germline CDR1 and CDR2: KGHDR and SFDVKD. The ends lost 2 bases at V and 1 base at J; junction bases unmatched: 6.